Listed below are T cell receptor beta chains from one sample, sequenced in a study of T cell responses to AZD1222 COVID-19 vaccine. This table comes from immunoSEQ multiplex PCR, and its TCRdb copy is limited to in-frame clones, with some not included. The data show about 96,000 clones, about 90% seen once. Sequences were derived from peripheral blood, sampled on day 0 of MenACWY control vaccination. These receptors originate from an adult in good health. CDR3s include the opening cysteine and the closing phenylalanine or tryptophan. D genes are given only for firm matches. Not all rows give a size; the values are once, few, many and, for expanded clones, a class.

v_gene	j_gene	abundance	d_gene	CDR3nt	CDR3aa
TRBV7-2	TRBJ2-7	once	TRBD1	TGTGCCAGCAGCTTGGGGACAGGGGCTCTCGAGCAGTACTTC	CASSLGTGALEQYF
TRBV28	TRBJ2-1	-	-	TGTGCCAGCAGTCTGCAGACAGAGCGGCAGTTCTTC	CASSLQTERQFF
TRBV7-2	TRBJ2-2	-	-	TGTGCCAGCAGCTTAATCAACACCGGGGAGCTGTTTTTT	CASSLINTGELFF
TRBV28	TRBJ1-5	-	-	TGTGCCGTGCGGTCGCAAGATCAGCCCCAGCATTTT	CAVRSQDQPQHF
TRBV29-1	TRBJ1-2	-	-	TGCAGCGTTGAAGGGACCGCGGGAGGCTACACCTTC	CSVEGTAGGYTF
TRBV5-8	TRBJ1-2	-	-	TGTGCCAGCATACAGGGTCACTATGGCTACACCTTC	CASIQGHYGYTF
TRBV9	TRBJ2-7	-	TRBD1	TGTGCCAGCAGCGTAGCCTCCGGGACAGGGGGTCGAACCTCCTACGAGCAGTACTTC	CASSVASGTGGRTSYEQYF
TRBV2	TRBJ1-5	-	-	TGTGCCAGCAGATTTTCCGGGGCTAGCAATCAGCCCCAGCATTTT	CASRFSGASNQPQHF
TRBV14	TRBJ2-1	-	TRBD2	TGTGCCAGCAGCCAAGATGGGGGGGGTGAGCAGTTCTTC	CASSQDGGGEQFF
TRBV5-1	TRBJ2-7	-	-	TGCGCCAGCAGCTTTCCCACAGCCGACGAGCAGTACTTC	CASSFPTADEQYF
TRBV21-1	TRBJ2-5	-	-	TGTGCCAGCAGCAAAGCCCCGGACGGCGGGAGGAATCCGACCCAGTACTTC	CASSKAPDGGRNPTQYF
TRBV14	TRBJ1-3	-	TRBD1	TGTGCCAGCAGCCAGTGGACAGGGTCGGTTCGTGGAAACACCATATATTTT	CASSQWTGSVRGNTIYF
TRBV20-1	TRBJ2-5	few	-	TGCAGTGCTAGACAAGAGACCCAGTACTTC	CSARQETQYF
TRBV30	TRBJ1-1	-	-	TGTGCCTGGAGGATTCGACAGATATTGGTGTGGAACACTGAAGCTTTCTTT	CAWRIRQILVWNTEAFF
TRBV4-1	TRBJ2-1	-	TRBD2	TGCGCCAGCAGCCAAGCTAGCGGGGGTTTCTACAATGAGCAGTTCTTC	CASSQASGGFYNEQFF
TRBV19	TRBJ1-5	few	-	TGTGCCAGTAGTATACTACTAGGGGGGAATCAGCCCCAGCATTTT	CASSILLGGNQPQHF
TRBV5-5	TRBJ1-2	-	-	TGTGCCAGCAGAAACAGCAGGGCGTTCTCGGGTGTCCATGGCTACACCTTC	CASRNSRAFSGVHGYTF
TRBV2	TRBJ2-3	-	-	TGTGCCAGCAGTGGGCCGGGTGCCACAGATACGCAGTATTTT	CASSGPGATDTQYF
TRBV7-9	TRBJ2-3	once	-	TGTGCCAGCAGCTCCTTTGCGGATACGCAGTATTTT	CASSSFADTQYF
TRBV27	TRBJ1-2	few	-	TGTGCCAGCAGACAGGACGCTAACAGGGAAAGGGGCTACACCTTC	CASRQDANRERGYTF
TRBV3-1/TRBV3-2	TRBJ2-3	few	-	TGTGCCAGCAGCCAAGATATAGGCACAGATACGCAGTATTTT	CASSQDIGTDTQYF
TRBV5-6	TRBJ1-2	-	-	TGTGCCAGCAGCTCGACAGGCGTCTATGGCTACACCTTC	CASSSTGVYGYTF
TRBV7-6	TRBJ2-2	-	-	TGTGCCAGCAGCTTCGGCAGACAGAACACCGGGGAGCTGTTTTTT	CASSFGRQNTGELFF
TRBV4-1	TRBJ2-7	-	TRBD2	TGCGCCAGCAGCCAAGGAGAAAGACTAGCGGGACGAGACTACGAGCAGTACTTC	CASSQGERLAGRDYEQYF
TRBV18	TRBJ1-5	-	-	TGTGCCAGCTCAGCTCTCGGGGCAACGGATAGCAATCAGCCCCAGCATTTT	CASSALGATDSNQPQHF
TRBV10-1	TRBJ2-7	-	-	TGCGCCAGCAGTGAGTCGGGGGTTTCCTACGAGCAGTACTTC	CASSESGVSYEQYF
TRBV7-2	TRBJ2-3	-	-	TGTGCCAGCAGCTTAGGTGGGGAGAGCACAGATACGCAGTATTTT	CASSLGGESTDTQYF
TRBV28	TRBJ1-4	-	TRBD1	TGTGCCAGCAGACCGACAGGGGACAATGAAAAACTGTTTTTT	CASRPTGDNEKLFF
TRBV19	TRBJ1-3	-	-	TGTGCCAGTAGTATAGATTTTGTTACCGGTGCCGGAAACACCATATATTTT	CASSIDFVTGAGNTIYF
TRBV9	TRBJ2-1	-	-	TGTGCCAGCAGCGTAGCGGCAGGACGATACAATGAGCAGTTCTTC	CASSVAAGRYNEQFF
TRBV6-5	TRBJ1-5	-	TRBD1	TGTGCCAGCACCCAGGACAGGGGGGGTCAGCCCCAGCATTTT	CASTQDRGGQPQHF
TRBV6-5	TRBJ2-1	-	TRBD2	TGTGCCAGCAGTTGGGGACTACCCGGGAGGAGTGAGCAGTTCTTC	CASSWGLPGRSEQFF
TRBV12-3/TRBV12-4	TRBJ2-1	-	-	TGTGCCAGCAGTTTAATCTCGACAAATGAGCAGTTCTTC	CASSLISTNEQFF
TRBV19	TRBJ1-5	-	-	TGTGCCAGTGGTGGTAGAATAGGCAATCAGCCCCAGCATTTT	CASGGRIGNQPQHF
TRBV2	TRBJ1-4	-	-	TGTGCCAGCAGTGAAGCAGCCGAGGGGGAAAAACTGTTTTTT	CASSEAAEGEKLFF
TRBV5-1	TRBJ1-1	once	-	TGCGCCAGCAGCTTGGTTCCCGGCGCAGTAACTGAAGCTTTCTTT	CASSLVPGAVTEAFF
TRBV5-1	TRBJ2-2	-	TRBD2	TGCGCCAGCAGCTTCGCTAGCGGAAGCACCGGGGAGCTGTTTTTT	CASSFASGSTGELFF
TRBV28	TRBJ1-5	-	TRBD1	TGTGCCAGCATTCCCACACAGGGGATGGGCAATCAGCCCCAGCATTTT	CASIPTQGMGNQPQHF
TRBV13	TRBJ2-1	-	-	TGTGCCAGCAGCGTCCTCCGGAGCCCTAACCCGTTCTTC	CASSVLRSPNPFF
TRBV7-2	TRBJ2-4	-	-	TGTGCCAGCAGCCTATACAGGGAATCCAAAAACATTCAGTACTTC	CASSLYRESKNIQYF
TRBV5-6	TRBJ2-1	-	-	TGTGCCAGCAGCTTAGGACTCAATGAGCAGTTCTTC	CASSLGLNEQFF
TRBV7-2	TRBJ2-1	-	-	TGTGCCAGCAGCTTACGGGACCCGGAAAACAATGAGCAGTTCTTC	CASSLRDPENNEQFF
TRBV5-4	TRBJ1-2	-	-	TGTGCCAGCAGCTTGGAAGGCCTCAGAGGTGGCTACACCTTC	CASSLEGLRGGYTF
TRBV6-1	TRBJ2-3	-	-	TGTGCCAGCAGTGAAGCCGGCACCTACACAGATACGCAGTATTTT	CASSEAGTYTDTQYF
TRBV6-4	TRBJ1-1	-	-	TGTGCCAGCAGTGACGGCTTAATGAACACTGAAGCTTTCTTT	CASSDGLMNTEAFF
TRBV5-4	TRBJ1-3	-	-	TGTGCCAGCAGCCAGGTCGGGGACACCATATATTTT	CASSQVGDTIYF
TRBV7-3	TRBJ2-1	-	TRBD2	TGTGCCAGCAGCCCCAGCCTTCTAGCGGCCTCCTACAATGAGCAGTTCTTC	CASSPSLLAASYNEQFF
TRBV25-1	TRBJ2-2	-	TRBD2	TGTGCCAGCAGTCGGTTTAGCGGGGAGATCGGGGAGCTGTTTTTT	CASSRFSGEIGELFF
TRBV28	TRBJ1-4	-	TRBD1	TGTGCCAGCAGTTTGGGACAGGGGGTTAATGAAAAACTGTTTTTT	CASSLGQGVNEKLFF
TRBV10-3	TRBJ2-1	-	TRBD2	TGTGCCATCAGTGAGAGGACTAGCGGGGAATACAATGAGCAGTTCTTC	CAISERTSGEYNEQFF